This T cell receptor beta chain is drawn from a study of response to subunit inactivated influenza vaccine. General study findings and limits: Authors suggested that a seasonal influenza vaccination recruits few new T cells each time.

This CDR3 has 13 amino acids. The germline V and J ends were trimmed by 3 bases and 8 bases, with 11 bases remaining between them. This clonotype was recorded at least ten times. Its antigen is unknown. TCRdb independently ran MiXCR on the RT-PCR reads; one entry per CDR3 protein. The repertoire holds 500,000 to 550,000 distinct CDR3 sequences, with 6.5% to 8% as singletons. The sequence came from a man aged 45 to 75 who received an inactivated influenza vaccine. The sample here was PBMCs from blood, taken less than 30 months after vaccination. This sequence joins TRBV12-3 or TRBV12-4 and TRBJ2-1; no reliable D call. The CDR3: CASSLSPFHEQFF. The CDR3 nucleotides are TGTGCCAGCAGTTTGTCACCTTTCCATGAGCAGTTCTTC.